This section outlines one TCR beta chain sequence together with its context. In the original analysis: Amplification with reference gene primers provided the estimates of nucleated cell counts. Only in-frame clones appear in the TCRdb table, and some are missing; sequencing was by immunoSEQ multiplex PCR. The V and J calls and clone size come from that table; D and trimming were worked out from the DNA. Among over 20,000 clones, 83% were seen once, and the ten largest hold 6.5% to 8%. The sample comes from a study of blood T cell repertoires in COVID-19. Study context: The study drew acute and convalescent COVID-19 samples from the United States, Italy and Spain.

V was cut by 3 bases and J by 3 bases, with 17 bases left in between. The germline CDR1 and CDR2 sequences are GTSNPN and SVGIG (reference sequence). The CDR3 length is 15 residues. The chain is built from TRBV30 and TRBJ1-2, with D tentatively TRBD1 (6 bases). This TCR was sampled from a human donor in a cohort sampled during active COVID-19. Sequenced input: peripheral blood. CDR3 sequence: CAWRRAGVSYYGYTF. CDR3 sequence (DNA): TGTGCCTGGAGAAGGGCAGGGGTGTCGTACTATGGCTACACCTTC.